A selection of T cell receptor beta chains follows, all from one sample in a study of glioma-infiltrating T cells. TCRdb reprocessed the multiplex PCR reads via MiXCR and lists one record per CDR3 protein. The sample has a few hundred thousand distinct CDR3 sequences; roughly two fifths are singletons. Sequenced sample: glioma tissue, nonneoplastic brain tissue, or PBMCs (not recorded which). The origin of the receptors is a human donor with low-grade glioma or glioblastoma, undergoing nonglioma brain surgery, or in good health (not recorded which). The CDR3 runs from the conserved cysteine through the conserved F or W. The D gene is left open where the match is weak. Rows may omit the clone size; those that give it use once, few, many or a size class.

j_call	d_call	v_call	clone_size	cdr3_nt	cdr3_aa
TRBJ2-3	TRBD2	TRBV20-1	many	TGCAGTGCTAGAGATGAGCGGGAGAGCACAGATACGCAGTATTTT	CSARDERESTDTQYF
TRBJ2-3	TRBD2	TRBV19	NA	TGTGCCAGCAGCGGGGTCAGGACGGGAGGTGGTGCAGATACGCAGTATTTT	CASSGVRTGGGADTQYF
TRBJ2-1	NA	TRBV6-1	NA	TGTGCCAGCAGTCCTGGGGCGATTCGGAGCGCGGACTACAATGAGCAGTTCTTC	CASSPGAIRSADYNEQFF
TRBJ2-7	TRBD2	TRBV28	many	TGTGCCAGCAGTTGGCGGGAGTTTGGTTACGAGCAGTACTTC	CASSWREFGYEQYF
TRBJ1-2	NA	TRBV4-2	many	TGTGCCAGCAGCCAAGATGTACTTCGTGGCTACACCTTC	CASSQDVLRGYTF
TRBJ2-7	TRBD2	TRBV7-2	NA	TGTGCCAGCAGCTTAGCCCTCCGGCGGACTAGCGGAAAAGGACACGAGCAGTACTTC	CASSLALRRTSGKGHEQYF
TRBJ2-7	NA	TRBV27	NA	TGTGCCAGCAGTTCATTCGCCCACAAGCAGACCTACGAGCAGTACTTC	CASSSFAHKQTYEQYF
TRBJ2-7	TRBD1	TRBV2	NA	TGTGCCAGCGATTCACAGGGGTACTACGAGCAGTACTTC	CASDSQGYYEQYF
TRBJ1-5	NA	TRBV12-3/TRBV12-4	NA	TGTGCCAGCAGTCGAGGGGGTGGCAATCAGCCCAAGCATTTT	CASSRGGGNQPKHF
TRBJ1-2	NA	TRBV15	many	TGTGCCACCAGCCCACAGGGTCCAAACTATGGCTACACCTTC	CATSPQGPNYGYTF
TRBJ1-1	NA	TRBV20-1	few	TGCAGTGCTAGGGCGGGCCCTAACACTGAAGCTTTCTTT	CSARAGPNTEAFF
TRBJ1-1	NA	TRBV7-2	few	TGTGCCAGCAGCCTTCGTGGGGCAATGAACACTGAAGCTTTCTTT	CASSLRGAMNTEAFF
TRBJ2-7	TRBD2	TRBV28	NA	TGTGCCAGCAGTTCTAGCCCCGGGACTAGCGGGAGAGTTAACGAGCAGTACTTC	CASSSSPGTSGRVNEQYF
TRBJ2-1	NA	TRBV28	NA	TGTGCCAGCAGTTTAAGTTTTCGCAGGTTAGGTGAGCAGTTCTTC	CASSLSFRRLGEQFF
TRBJ1-2	TRBD1	TRBV7-2	few	TGTGCCAGCAGCTTAGGGACAGGGAGAGCCTATGGCTACACCTTC	CASSLGTGRAYGYTF
TRBJ2-1	NA	TRBV3-1	NA	TGTGCCAGCAGCCAAGGGGGTAGGAGGGAGAGCTCCTACAATGAGCAGTTCTTC	CASSQGGRRESSYNEQFF
TRBJ1-4	TRBD1	TRBV28	few	TGTGCCAGCAGTTTAAAGACAGGGCTAAATGAAAAACTGTTTTTT	CASSLKTGLNEKLFF
TRBJ2-1	TRBD2	TRBV7-2	few	TGTGCCAGCAGCTTTAGCGGGAGGGTCTACAATGAGCAGTTCTTC	CASSFSGRVYNEQFF
TRBJ2-5	TRBD1	TRBV4-2	few	TGTGCCAGCAGCAATCTAAGGGGGCGCCATGAGACCCAGTACTTC	CASSNLRGRHETQYF
TRBJ2-7	TRBD1	TRBV2	NA	TGTGCCAGCAGCGGACAGGGTCCCTACGAGCAGTACTTC	CASSGQGPYEQYF
TRBJ1-1	NA	TRBV7-2	NA	TGTGCCAGCAGCTTAGCGTACAAGGGGACTGAAGCTTTCTTT	CASSLAYKGTEAFF
TRBJ2-3	TRBD2	TRBV20-1	NA	TGCAGTGTTACTAGCGGGAGTGGTACAGATACGCGGTATTTT	CSVTSGSGTDTRYF
TRBJ2-2	NA	TRBV19	few	TGTGCCAGTAGTCGGACCAGGACGGAGAACACCGGGGAGCTGTTTTTT	CASSRTRTENTGELFF
TRBJ2-1	TRBD1	TRBV19	NA	TGTGCCAGTAGTATAGGGACAGGAGAATACAATGAGCAGTTCTTC	CASSIGTGEYNEQFF
TRBJ1-3	NA	TRBV7-2	few	TGTGCCAGCAGCCTTTGGACGTCTGGAAACACCATATATTTT	CASSLWTSGNTIYF
TRBJ1-4	NA	TRBV7-2	few	TGTGCCAGCGCCAGATATGAAAAACTGTTTTTT	CASARYEKLFF
TRBJ2-7	NA	TRBV7-2	NA	TGTGCCAGCAGCTTACGACTAGAGGCACACGAGCAGTACTTC	CASSLRLEAHEQYF
TRBJ2-1	NA	TRBV6-4	NA	TGTGCCAGCAGTGAGAGTCAGAGCTCCTACAATGAGCAGTTCTTC	CASSESQSSYNEQFF
TRBJ2-4	NA	TRBV4-2	NA	TGTGCCAGCAGCCCCAGGGAGACCCTAGCCAAAAACATTCAGTACTTC	CASSPRETLAKNIQYF
TRBJ1-5	NA	TRBV28	many	TGTGCCAGCAGTTTACCCCTCGGGGGCAATCAGCCCCAGCATTTT	CASSLPLGGNQPQHF
TRBJ2-2	NA	TRBV12-3/TRBV12-4	NA	TGTGCCAGCAGCTTAGCTAGGGGGAACACCGGGGAGCTGTTTTTT	CASSLARGNTGELFF
TRBJ2-4	NA	TRBV4-3	once	TGCGCCAGCAGCCAAGAATGGCGAGGAGGCCGAGGAGCCAAAAACATTCAGTGCTTC	CASSQEWRGGRGAKNIQCF
TRBJ2-3	NA	TRBV20-1	many	TGCAGTGCCTCGAAGGGGAATTTAGCAGATACGCAGTATTTT	CSASKGNLADTQYF
TRBJ2-5	TRBD2	TRBV27	NA	TGTGCCAGCAGCCCATCCTTTAGCGGGCAAGCGGAGACCAAGTACTTC	CASSPSFSGQAETKYF
TRBJ1-4	TRBD1	TRBV2	NA	TGTGCCATCGAATACAGGGCAGGGGGTGAAAAACTGTTTTTT	CAIEYRAGGEKLFF
TRBJ2-7	NA	TRBV10-3	NA	TGTGCCATCAGTGAGTGGCCAGGCAAGTCCTACGAGCAGTACTTC	CAISEWPGKSYEQYF
TRBJ2-5	NA	TRBV6-6	many	TGTGCCAGCAGTTACGGCGGGATGGAGACCCAGTACTTC	CASSYGGMETQYF
TRBJ2-7	TRBD2	TRBV20-1	NA	TGCAGTGCCCAGGGGGTAGCGGGGGCCTACGAGCAGTACTTC	CSAQGVAGAYEQYF
TRBJ2-1	TRBD2	TRBV27	many	TGTGCCAGCAGCCCTGCTATAGCGTGGGACTACGACTACAATGAGCAGTTCTTC	CASSPAIAWDYDYNEQFF
TRBJ2-1	TRBD1	TRBV6-1	few	TGTGCCAGCAGGGGACAGGGGCTGGGCAATGAGCAGTTCTTC	CASRGQGLGNEQFF